The 27 T cell receptor beta chains in this list originate from one sample, sequenced in a study of brain metastases from non-small cell lung cancer (dated by TCRdb to between 2019 and 2020). The receptor library was made with the immunoSEQ multiplex PCR assay. TCRdb mirrors the immuneACCESS table, restricted to in-frame sequences. Some clones are absent from its copies; in checked studies, under half trace to an unresolved V gene, and the reason for the others is unknown. The sample records more than 2,500 clones, around four fifths of which are singletons. The ten biggest clones cover roughly a sixth of the sample. Sequenced sample: primary lung tumor tissue. The cell subset or site label of this sample denotes: primary lung tumor paired with brain metastasis. These receptor sequences come from a donor aged 40 or over with non-small cell lung cancer.

CDR3 DNA: TGCAGCGTTGCCCTCTCTTCTAATGAAAAACTGTTTTTT. It is translated as CSVALSSNEKLFF. The V and J genes are TRBV29-1 and TRBJ1-4; D remains ambiguous. The germline gives CDR1 SQVTM, CDR2 ANQGSEA. The V end lost 4 bases, the J end lost 3 bases, and 9 bases lay between the germline ends. This CDR3 contains 13 residues.

A remark on this clone: Possible read error: a much larger clone is one base away. Other DNA sequences in the sample encode the same CDR3. The V gene is TRBV7-9, the J gene TRBJ1-4; TRBD1 aligns across 7 bases. Germline lookup yields CDR1 SEHNR and CDR2 FQNEAQ (reference sequence). The CDR3 is made up of 15 amino acids. CDR3 sequence reads: CASSERQGTIEKLFF. The CDR3 nucleotides read TGTGCCAGCAGCGAGAGACAGGGAACAATTGAAAAACTATTTTTT.

The chain uses TRBV28 and TRBJ2-2, with a possible D match to TRBD2 (6 bases). The germline V and J ends were trimmed by 7 bases and 1 base, with 10 bases remaining between them. This CDR3 is 14 amino acids long. CDR1 is MDHEN and CDR2 is SYDVKM in the germline V gene. CDR3 DNA: TGTGCCAGCACCAGCGGGCAGAACACCGGGGAGCTGTTTTTT. It yields the protein CASTSGQNTGELFF.

V usage is TRBV7-9 and J usage is TRBJ2-5, with TRBD2 identical over 8 bases. The CDR3 is 14 amino acids. J gave up 4 bases and V 5 bases, and 6 bases lay outside the gene matches. Germline-derived CDR1 and CDR2 are SEHNR and FQNEAQ (reference sequence). CDR3 region: CASSRQAGGETQYF. In DNA, the CDR3 is TGTGCCAGCAGCCGGCAGGCGGGAGGAGAGACCCAGTACTTC.

This clone was seen just once. The chain couples TRBV19 to TRBJ1-2; D is ambiguous. In germline, CDR1 is LNHDA, CDR2 SQIVND (reference sequence). V lost 3 bases and J 2 bases, leaving 7 bases between the germline ends. This CDR3 region has 13 residues. CDR3 amino acids: CASSIVENYGYTF. DNA for the CDR3: TGTGCCAGTAGTATCGTAGAGAACTATGGCTACACCTTC.

The J gene is TRBJ1-1, the V gene TRBV18; D is unresolved. The CDR3 spans 13 residues. V was shortened by 3 bases and J by 1 base, with 6 bases between the two germline ends. Germline lookup yields CDR1 KGHSH and CDR2 LQKENI. The CDR3 is CASSPTANTEAFF. The CDR3 nucleotides read TGTGCCAGCTCACCCACAGCGAACACTGAAGCTTTCTTT.

The sample holds one count of this clone. V is TRBV5-4 and J is TRBJ1-1; weak D call: TRBD1 (5 bases). Germline V CDR1 and CDR2: SGHNT, YYREEE (reference sequence). This CDR3 has 17 amino acids. V lost 0 bases, J lost 0 bases, and 15 bases lay in between. CDR3 amino acids: CASSLDPSGGMNTEAFF. The CDR3 nucleotides are TGTGCCAGCAGCTTGGACCCTTCGGGGGGGATGAACACTGAAGCTTTCTTT. The whole variable domain, remainder taken from reference TRBV5-4 and TRBJ1-1, is ETGVTQSPTHLIKTRGQQVTLRCSSQSGHNTVSWYQQALGQGPQFIFQYYREEENGRGNFPPRFSGLQFPNYSSELNVNALELDDSALYLCASSLDPSGGMNTEAFFGQGTRLTVV.

This rearrangement joins TRBV3-1 (or the pseudogene TRBV3-2) to TRBJ2-5; 8 bases match TRBD2. Germline assignment: CDR1 LGHDT and CDR2 YNNKEL (reference sequence). Trimming at V came to 4 bases and at J to 13 bases, leaving 11 bases not matched to a gene. The CDR3 has 13 residues. The CDR3 DNA reads TGTGCCAGCAGCCGCGGACTAGCACTTGCGTCGTACTTC. It translates to CASSRGLALASYF.

For the CDR3, the DNA is TGTGCCAGCAGCGTGGGGGGAGCGGGAGGACTGGGTGAGACCCAGTACTTC. Translation: CASSVGGAGGLGETQYF. This chain joins TRBV9 and TRBJ2-5; 9 positions match TRBD2. CDR3 size: 17 residues. The J segment lost 5 bases and the V segment lost 2 bases, leaving 13 bases of the junction unmatched. Germline-derived CDR1 and CDR2 are SGDLS and YYNGEE.

The gene calls are TRBV5-6 and TRBJ2-7, with 9 nucleotides matching TRBD1. CDR3 length: 15 amino acids. Germline CDR1 and CDR2: SGHDT and YYEEEE. V was clipped by 5 bases and J by 1 base; unmatched bases: 7. The CDR3 reads CASSSGTGLSYEQYF. For the CDR3, the DNA is TGTGCCAGCAGTTCCGGGACAGGGTTATCCTACGAGCAGTACTTC.

The chain is built from TRBV11-2 and TRBJ2-3; no clear D gene. CDR3 length equals 13 residues. V gave up 1 base and J gave up 6 bases, with 8 bases separating them. Germline V gene data show CDR1 as SGHAT and CDR2 as FQNNGV. The CDR3 bases are TGTGCCAGCAGCTTAGTATTACGGGATACGCAGTATTTT. This sequence encodes CASSLVLRDTQYF.

CDR3 sequence reads: CSVQRSHRGFADTQYF. CDR3 bases: TGCAGCGTCCAACGTTCTCACAGGGGGTTCGCAGATACGCAGTATTTT. This chain links TRBV29-1 with TRBJ2-3; 8 bases agree with TRBD1. This CDR3 is built from 16 residues. Trimming removed 6 bases from V and 4 bases from J; junction bases left unmatched: 15. Germline V lookup: CDR1 SQVTM, CDR2 ANQGSEA.

This clone was counted a single time. This chain joins TRBV5-6 and TRBJ1-5; tentative D call: TRBD1 (5 bases). V was trimmed by 0 bases and J by 8 bases, leaving 9 bases between them. CDR3 length equals 13 residues. Germline CDR1 is SGHDT and CDR2 is YYEEEE. The CDR3 DNA follows: TGTGCCAGCAGCTTGGGGACATTAGAGCCCCAGCATTTT. Translated, it gives CASSLGTLEPQHF.

The chain recombines TRBV28 with TRBJ2-7, with 10 bases identical to TRBD2. This CDR3 has 14 amino acids. V lost 5 bases, J lost 4 bases, and 5 bases stayed unmatched. Germline-derived CDR1 and CDR2 are MDHEN and SYDVKM. The CDR3 spells CASSPSGSSYEQYF. The CDR3 coding sequence is TGTGCCAGCAGTCCTAGCGGGAGTTCTTACGAGCAGTACTTC.

Concerning this clone itself: The junction departs from germline at one end; a sequencing error may be responsible. Here the CDR3 reads CASSLMVAGRRDTQYF. As DNA, the CDR3 is TGTGCCAGCAGCTTGATGGTAGCGGGTAGGCGGGATACGCAATATTTT. The chain combines TRBV5-4 with TRBJ2-3; TRBD2 agrees at 7 bases. Germline values: CDR1 SGHNT, CDR2 YYREEE (reference sequence). This CDR3 comprises 16 residues.

Points on this clone: One end of the junction fails to match germline, which may point to a read error. The sample holds other DNA sequences that translate to the same CDR3. The chain recombines TRBV3-1 (or the pseudogene TRBV3-2) with TRBJ1-6; no firm D call. This CDR3 comprises 13 residues. Germline V lookup: CDR1 LGHDT, CDR2 YNNKEL (reference sequence). This CDR3 is CASSRITSSPLHF. CDR3 nucleotide sequence: TGTGCCAGCAGCCGAATCACTTCGTCACCCCTTCACTTT.

The genes are TRBV7-3 and TRBJ2-2, with D maybe TRBD2 (8 bases). This CDR3 region has 16 residues. Germline loops: CDR1 SGHTA, CDR2 FQGTGA. V gave up 5 bases and J gave up 4 bases, with 17 bases separating them. CDR3 DNA: TGTGCCAGCAGCACCGATAGCGGGACAGTCACCGGGGAGCTGTTTTTT. As protein: CASSTDSGTVTGELFF.

J is TRBJ2-3 and V is TRBV10-1; TRBD1 matches at 12 bases. The length of the CDR3 is 16 residues. The germline V gene has CDR1 WNHNN and CDR2 SYGVQD (reference sequence). The trim removed 4 bases at V and 0 bases at J, leaving 2 bases unmatched. The CDR3 here is CASSVGQGASTDTQYF. CDR3 in DNA: TGCGCCAGCAGTGTGGGACAGGGGGCTAGCACAGATACGCAGTATTTT.

The V call is TRBV10-2, the J call TRBJ1-5; D not certain. The V gene's germline CDR1 is WSHSY and CDR2 SAAADI. The CDR3 is 16 amino acids. Trimming took 2 bases from V and 0 from J, leaving 11 bases between them. In nucleotides, the CDR3 is TGCGCCAGCAGTGAGAGGTTCGGTAATAGCAATCAGCCCCAGCATTTT. Residues: CASSERFGNSNQPQHF.

The chain is built from TRBV27 and TRBJ2-1, with D unresolved. The CDR3 is 16 residues long. CDR1 and CDR2 from the germline V gene are MNHEY and SMNVEV (reference sequence). V dropped 4 bases and J dropped 3 bases, with 16 bases sitting between them. The CDR3 coding sequence is TGTGCCAGCAGTTCGGACGGTCGCTCTTTCTACAATGAGCAGTTCTTC. Protein product: CASSSDGRSFYNEQFF.

Note on this clone: Its ends do not fully match the called genes, so a read error is possible. For the CDR3, the DNA is TGTGCCAGTAGCCCTCACCCCGGACAGGGGTCAACTAATAAAAAACTGTTTTTT. Protein product: CASSPHPGQGSTNKKLFF. The V gene is TRBV19, the J gene TRBJ1-4, with TRBD1 matching 9 bases. The germline CDR1 and CDR2 sequences are LNHDA and SQIVND (reference sequence). The CDR3 length is 18 residues.

This clone was observed a handful of times. This chain uses TRBV24-1 with TRBJ2-7; 9 bases fit TRBD1. Germline trimming cut 2 bases from V and 2 bases from J; bases unmatched to any gene: 6. CDR3 length: 16 residues. Germline lookup yields CDR1 KGHDR and CDR2 SFDVKD. The CDR3 DNA reads TGTGCCACCAGTGATTCCGGGACAGGGAACACCTACGAGCAGTACTTC. Translated: CATSDSGTGNTYEQYF.

This clone was found once. The DNA of the CDR3 is TGTGCCAGTGGGGAATACGGCAGCAATCAGCCCCAGCATTTT. Encoded protein: CASGEYGSNQPQHF. The chain joins TRBV19 to TRBJ1-5; D is undetermined. Germline CDR1 LNHDA, CDR2 SQIVND (reference sequence). The CDR3 has 14 residues. V was cut by 8 bases and J by 1 base, with 12 bases left in between.

V gene TRBV10-3 combines with J gene TRBJ2-7; D uncertain. Germline V gives CDR1 ENHRY, CDR2 SYGVKD. This CDR3 comprises 13 residues. Trimming left V 3 bases short and J 1 base short, with 7 bases between. Written as DNA, the CDR3 is TGTGCCATCAGTGACCCGTGGTCCTACGAGCAGTACTTC. Protein: CAISDPWSYEQYF.

This clone has more than one count but fewer than ten. CDR3 DNA: TGTGCCAGCAGACGCTGGACCCAGGTAAAGGAGCAGTTCTTC. This gives the protein CASRRWTQVKEQFF. The rearrangement links TRBV5-4 to TRBJ2-1; no clear D. The CDR3 runs to 14 residues. Trimming stripped 5 bases from V and 10 bases from J, with 19 bases between. Germline lookup yields CDR1 SGHNT and CDR2 YYREEE (reference sequence). The entire variable domain, with the rest obtained from reference TRBV5-4 and TRBJ2-1, is as follows: ETGVTQSPTHLIKTRGQQVTLRCSSQSGHNTVSWYQQALGQGPQFIFQYYREEENGRGNFPPRFSGLQFPNYSSELNVNALELDDSALYLCASRRWTQVKEQFFGPGTRLTVL.

The V call is TRBV18, the J call TRBJ2-7; the D gene could be TRBD1 or TRBD2 (5 bases each). Between the trimmed V and J ends, which lost 5 bases and 2 bases, there was a span of 16 bases. Germline CDR1 KGHSH, CDR2 LQKENI. The CDR3 covers 15 residues. The DNA for the CDR3 is TGTGCCAGCTCAACCCGGGACGGAGACGCCTACGAGCAGTACTTC. This codes for CASSTRDGDAYEQYF. Full variable domain (outside the CDR3, taken from reference TRBV18 and TRBJ2-7): NAGVMQNPRHLVRRRGQEARLRCSPMKGHSHVYWYRQLPEEGLKFMVYLQKENIIDESGMPKERFSAEFPKEGPSILRIQQVVRGDSAAYFCASSTRDGDAYEQYFGPGTRLTVT.

This clone was counted a single time. The chain combines TRBV28 with TRBJ2-7; 9 nucleotides align to TRBD2. Germline V gives CDR1 MDHEN, CDR2 SYDVKM. The CDR3 consists of 12 residues. V lost 8 bases, J lost 7 bases, and 6 bases stayed unmatched. The CDR3 DNA reads TGTGCCAGCCCTAGCGGGATTGGAGAGCAGTACTTC. It specifies CASPSGIGEQYF. Full variable domain (outside the CDR3, taken from reference TRBV28 and TRBJ2-7): DVKVTQSSRYLVKRTGEKVFLECVQDMDHENMFWYRQDPGLGLRLIYFSYDVKMKEKGDIPEGYSVSREKKERFSLILESASTNQTSMYLCASPSGIGEQYFGPGTRLTVT.